This TCR beta chain originates from a study of CD8 T cells in ankylosing spondylitis. Losses at the gene ends were 0 bases for V and 5 bases for J; bases not matched to a gene: 4. This CDR3 has 14 amino acids. Germline values: CDR1 SGHVS, CDR2 FNYEAQ. Using its own MiXCR run on the 5' RACE reads, TCRdb lists one record per CDR3 protein. The sample contains approximately 520,000 distinct CDR3 sequences, over 4% of which appear only once. The table lists this clonotype with many counts. Its matching antigen is unknown. Study-wide findings and caveats: Ankylosing spondylitis blood appeared to be characterized by a TCR beta motif of about 8 highly homologous variants.

This rearrangement joins TRBV7-6 to TRBJ2-7; 7 nucleotides match TRBD2. The TCR was taken from a male donor with ankylosing spondylitis. Sequencing was performed on blood, either unsorted or a sorted T cell fraction (not recorded which). The CDR3 bases are TGTGCCAGCAGCTTAGCTCCAGGGAGGGACGAGCAGTACTTC. It specifies CASSLAPGRDEQYF.